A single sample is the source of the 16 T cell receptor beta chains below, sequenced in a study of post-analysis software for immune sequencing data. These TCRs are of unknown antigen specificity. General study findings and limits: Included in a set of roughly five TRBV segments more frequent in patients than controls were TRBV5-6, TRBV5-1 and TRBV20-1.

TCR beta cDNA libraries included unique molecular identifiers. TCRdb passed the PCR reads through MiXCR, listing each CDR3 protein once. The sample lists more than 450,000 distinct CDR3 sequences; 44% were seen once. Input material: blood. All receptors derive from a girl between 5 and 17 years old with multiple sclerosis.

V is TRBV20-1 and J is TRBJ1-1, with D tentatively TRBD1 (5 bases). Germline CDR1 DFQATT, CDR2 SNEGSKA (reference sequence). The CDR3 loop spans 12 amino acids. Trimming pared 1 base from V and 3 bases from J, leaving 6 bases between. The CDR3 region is CSARGRDTEAFF. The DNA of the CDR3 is TGCAGTGCTAGAGGCAGGGACACTGAAGCTTTCTTT.

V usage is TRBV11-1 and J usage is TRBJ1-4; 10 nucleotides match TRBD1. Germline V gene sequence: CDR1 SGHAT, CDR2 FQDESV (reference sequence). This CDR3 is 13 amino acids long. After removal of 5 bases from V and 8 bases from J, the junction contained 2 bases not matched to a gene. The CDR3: CASSGQGDEKLFF. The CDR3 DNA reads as TGTGCCAGCAGCGGACAGGGGGACGAAAAACTGTTTTTT.

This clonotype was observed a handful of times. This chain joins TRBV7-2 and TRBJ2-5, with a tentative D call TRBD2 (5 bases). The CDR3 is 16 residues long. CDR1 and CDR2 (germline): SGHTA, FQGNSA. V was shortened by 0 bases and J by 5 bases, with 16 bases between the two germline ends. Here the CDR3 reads CASSLAPAGVGETQYF. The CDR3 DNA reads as TGTGCCAGCAGCTTAGCGCCCGCGGGTGTGGGGGAGACCCAGTACTTC.

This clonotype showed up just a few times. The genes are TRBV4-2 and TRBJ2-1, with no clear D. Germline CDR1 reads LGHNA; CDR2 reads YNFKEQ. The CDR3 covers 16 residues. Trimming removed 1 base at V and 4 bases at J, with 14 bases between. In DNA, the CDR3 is TGTGCCAGCAGCCAAGTCCCGTCGGGTTCATACAATGAGCAGTTCTTC. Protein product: CASSQVPSGSYNEQFF.

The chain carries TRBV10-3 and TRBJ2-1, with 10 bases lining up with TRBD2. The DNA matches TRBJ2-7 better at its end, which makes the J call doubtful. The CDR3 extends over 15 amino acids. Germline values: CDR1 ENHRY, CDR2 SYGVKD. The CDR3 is CAISGVGLASNEQYF. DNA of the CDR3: TGTGCCATCAGTGGAGTGGGACTAGCGAGCAATGAGCAGTACTTC.

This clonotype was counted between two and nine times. In nucleotides, the CDR3 is TGTGCCATCAGTGATACTAGCGGTGACTCCTACGAGCAGTACTTC. Translating it yields CAISDTSGDSYEQYF. V is TRBV10-3 and J is TRBJ2-7, with 8 bases identical to TRBD2. Unmatched junction bases numbered 4, after V lost 3 bases and J lost 0 bases. The CDR3 sequence is 15 residues long. CDR1 and CDR2 (germline): ENHRY, SYGVKD.

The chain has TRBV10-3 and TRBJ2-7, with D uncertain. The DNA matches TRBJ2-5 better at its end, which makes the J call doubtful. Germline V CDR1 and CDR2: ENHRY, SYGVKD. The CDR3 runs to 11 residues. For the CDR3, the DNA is TGTGCCAGCCGGTCCTCAGAGACCCAGTACTTC. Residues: CASRSSETQYF.

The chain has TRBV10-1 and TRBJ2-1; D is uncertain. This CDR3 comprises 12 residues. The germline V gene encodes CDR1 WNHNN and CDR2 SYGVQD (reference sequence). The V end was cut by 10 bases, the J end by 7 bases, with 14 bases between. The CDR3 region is CATRKGGNEQFF. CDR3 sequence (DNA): TGCGCCACCCGAAAAGGTGGGAATGAGCAGTTCTTC.

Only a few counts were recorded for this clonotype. The CDR3 reads CASSPDREGFEQYF. The CDR3, as DNA: TGTGCCAGCAGTCCGGACAGGGAGGGGTTCGAGCAGTACTTC. The chain uses TRBV12-3 or TRBV12-4 and TRBJ2-7; tentatively, D is TRBD1 (8 bases). The CDR3 is 14 amino acids. V was clipped by 5 bases and J by 6 bases, with 17 bases between them.

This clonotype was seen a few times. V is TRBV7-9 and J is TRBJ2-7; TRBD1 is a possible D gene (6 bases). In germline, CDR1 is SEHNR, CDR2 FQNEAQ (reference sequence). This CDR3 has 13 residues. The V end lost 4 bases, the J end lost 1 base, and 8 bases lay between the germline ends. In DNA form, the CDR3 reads TGTGCCAGCAGCTGGCAGGGGTCCTACGAGCAGTACTTC. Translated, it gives CASSWQGSYEQYF.

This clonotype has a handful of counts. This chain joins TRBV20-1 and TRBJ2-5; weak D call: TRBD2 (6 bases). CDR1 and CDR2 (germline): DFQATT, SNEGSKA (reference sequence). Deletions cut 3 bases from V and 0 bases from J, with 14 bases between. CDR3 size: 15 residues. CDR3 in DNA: TGCAGTGCTAGGGCTCGCGCGGGAAACCAAGAGACCCAGTACTTC. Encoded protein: CSARARAGNQETQYF.

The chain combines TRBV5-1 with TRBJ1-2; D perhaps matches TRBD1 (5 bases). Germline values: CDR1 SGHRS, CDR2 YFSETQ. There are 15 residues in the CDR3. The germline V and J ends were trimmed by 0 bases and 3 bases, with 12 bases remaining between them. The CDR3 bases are TGCGCCAGCAGCTTGGCCCCTGACAGCTACTATGGCTACACCTTC. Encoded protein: CASSLAPDSYYGYTF.

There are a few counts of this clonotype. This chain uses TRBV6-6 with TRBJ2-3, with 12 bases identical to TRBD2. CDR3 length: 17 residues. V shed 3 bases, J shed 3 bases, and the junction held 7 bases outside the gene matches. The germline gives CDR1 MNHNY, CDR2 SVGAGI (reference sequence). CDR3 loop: CASSYSVLAGGTDTQYF. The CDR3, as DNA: TGTGCCAGCAGTTATTCGGTACTAGCGGGAGGAACAGATACGCAGTATTTT.

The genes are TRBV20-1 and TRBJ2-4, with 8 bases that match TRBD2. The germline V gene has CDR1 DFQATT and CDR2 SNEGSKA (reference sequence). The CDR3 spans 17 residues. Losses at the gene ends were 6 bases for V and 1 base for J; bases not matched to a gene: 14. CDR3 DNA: TGCAGTGCCCCTCGGGGGGGGACCCTTTCGGCCAAAAACATTCAGTACTTC. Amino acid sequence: CSAPRGGTLSAKNIQYF.

CDR3 nucleotides: TGTGCCATCAGTGCTCTTCCCCGGGACACCGAAAACATTCAGTACTTC. It encodes CAISALPRDTENIQYF. The V and J genes are TRBV10-3 and TRBJ2-4; D is perhaps TRBD1 (6 bases). The CDR3 consists of 16 residues. Germline V gene sequence: CDR1 ENHRY, CDR2 SYGVKD. V gave up 4 bases and J gave up 5 bases, with 18 bases separating them.

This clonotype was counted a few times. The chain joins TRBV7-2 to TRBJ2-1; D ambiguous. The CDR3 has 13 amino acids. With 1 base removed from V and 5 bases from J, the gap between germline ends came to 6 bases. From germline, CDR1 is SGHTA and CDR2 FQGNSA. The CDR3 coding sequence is TGTGCCAGCAGCTTAGGATCTAACAATGAGCAGTTCTTC. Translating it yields CASSLGSNNEQFF.